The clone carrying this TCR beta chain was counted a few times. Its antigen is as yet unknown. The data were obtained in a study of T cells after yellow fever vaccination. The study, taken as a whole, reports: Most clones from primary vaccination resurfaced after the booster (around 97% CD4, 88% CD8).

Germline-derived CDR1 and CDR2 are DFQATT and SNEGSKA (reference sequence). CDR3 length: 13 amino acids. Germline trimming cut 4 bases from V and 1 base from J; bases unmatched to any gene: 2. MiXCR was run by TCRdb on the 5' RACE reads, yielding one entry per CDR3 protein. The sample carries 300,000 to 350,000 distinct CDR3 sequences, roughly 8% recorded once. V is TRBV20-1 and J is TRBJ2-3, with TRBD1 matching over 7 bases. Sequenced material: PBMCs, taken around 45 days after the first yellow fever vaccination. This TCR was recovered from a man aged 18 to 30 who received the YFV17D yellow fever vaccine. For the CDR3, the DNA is TGCAGTGCTACCACAGGGGGCACAGATACGCAGTATTTT. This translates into CSATTGGTDTQYF.